These 8 T cell receptor beta chains share one sample of origin, sequenced in a study of blood T cell repertoires in COVID-19. The data were produced by immunoSEQ multiplex PCR, yet TCRdb's version contains in-frame clones alone and is incomplete. The sample lists tens of thousands of clones, 88% seen once, with roughly 4.8% in the top ten. The sequenced material came from peripheral blood. These receptors were taken from a woman of 80 years or more with acute or convalescent COVID-19.

The table lists this clone with a few counts. V gene TRBV4-2 combines with J gene TRBJ2-4; 8 bases are shared with TRBD2. This CDR3 contains 18 residues. The germline V gene has CDR1 LGHNA and CDR2 YNFKEQ. V shed 0 bases, J shed 7 bases, and the junction held 14 bases outside the gene matches. The DNA for the CDR3 is TGTGCCAGCAGCCAAGAGGTGTCCTACGGGGGGGCCGGCAACATTCAGTACTTC. Amino acid sequence: CASSQEVSYGGAGNIQYF.

The chain carries TRBV6-5 and TRBJ2-1, with D possibly being TRBD2 (5 bases). The CDR3 has 13 residues. V was clipped by 6 bases and J by 9 bases, with 15 bases between them. The germline V gene has CDR1 MNHEY and CDR2 SVGAGI. The CDR3 protein is CASRRSSWPEQFF. The CDR3, as DNA: TGTGCCAGCAGGCGGTCTAGCTGGCCTGAGCAGTTCTTC.

V usage is TRBV5-1 and J usage is TRBJ2-1; 11 bases line up with TRBD2. V trimming: 4 bases; J trimming: 6 bases; junction bases outside the gene matches: 3. CDR3 size: 14 residues. Germline V CDR1 and CDR2: SGHRS, YFSETQ. This chain's CDR3 is CASSPLAGANEQFF. DNA for the CDR3: TGCGCCAGCAGCCCACTAGCGGGAGCCAATGAGCAGTTCTTC.

The gene calls are TRBV3-1 (or the pseudogene TRBV3-2) and TRBJ1-4; D gene uncertain. V gave up 3 bases and J gave up 7 bases, with 15 bases separating them. The CDR3 runs 15 residues. Germline V gene data show CDR1 as LGHDT and CDR2 as YNNKEL (reference sequence). The CDR3 protein is CASSQYGSSAEKLFF. CDR3 coding DNA: TGTGCCAGCAGCCAGTACGGGTCTTCGGCTGAAAAACTGTTTTTT.

The CDR3 sequence: CASGSGTPGGAFF. DNA for the CDR3: TGTGCTAGTGGTTCCGGGACTCCCGGAGGCGCTTTCTTT. The chain carries TRBV12-5 and TRBJ1-1, with a possible D match to TRBD1 (5 bases). The CDR3 totals 13 residues. Germline V gene lookup returns CDR1 LGHNT and CDR2 FRNRAP. V lost 4 bases, J lost 11 bases, and 17 bases lay in between.

This clone was found many times. The rearrangement uses TRBV18 and TRBJ2-1; 12 nucleotides match TRBD2. Germline V gives CDR1 KGHSH, CDR2 LQKENI. The CDR3 consists of 16 residues. V trimming: 2 bases; J trimming: 7 bases; junction bases outside the gene matches: 6. The CDR3 loop reads CASSPSPGLAGNEQFF. The DNA for the CDR3 is TGTGCCAGCTCACCAAGCCCCGGACTAGCGGGAAATGAGCAGTTCTTC.

This chain uses TRBV19 with TRBJ2-5; D possibly corresponds to TRBD1 (6 bases). The germline V and J ends were trimmed by 4 bases and 9 bases, with 18 bases remaining between them. Germline V gene data show CDR1 as LNHDA and CDR2 as SQIVND (reference sequence). The CDR3 is made up of 14 amino acids. Here the CDR3 reads CASSKDSGPWPQYF. As DNA, the CDR3 is TGTGCCAGTAGTAAGGACAGCGGCCCTTGGCCCCAGTACTTC.

This chain uses TRBV3-1 (or the pseudogene TRBV3-2) with TRBJ2-6; 7 nucleotides agree with TRBD2. J was trimmed by 3 bases and V by 4 bases; bases with no gene match: 6. This CDR3 is built from 16 residues. Germline CDR1 and CDR2: LGHDT and YNNKEL (reference sequence). The CDR3 bases are TGTGCCAGCAGCCGGGAGGGTTCAGGTGGGGCCAACGTCCTGACTTTC. It specifies CASSREGSGGANVLTF.